A single count supports the clone carrying this T cell receptor (beta chain). The antigen is not known. The CDR3 covers 19 residues. Germline CDR1 and CDR2: LGHNT and FRNRAP. V lost 4 bases and J lost 5; bases outside the gene matches: 15. These data are taken from a study of T-cell memory formation after mild COVID-19. About the study: TCR clusters mostly belonged to single donors. Study findings and constraints: Researchers found some responding clones in pre-infection memory, a sign that cross-reactive memory joined.

TCRdb recomputed calls from the 5' RACE reads with MiXCR, one row per CDR3 protein. The repertoire holds some 250,000 distinct CDR3 sequences, over 15% seen once, with roughly 23% in the top ten. This sequence originates from a man younger than 30 who had mild COVID-19 (a few samples of this study predate the infection). Cell type and time point are not known. V usage is TRBV12-5 and J usage is TRBJ2-5; TRBD2 agrees at 14 bases. The sequenced material came from PBMCs or a T cell subset sorted from them (not recorded which). The CDR3 DNA reads TGTGCTAGTGGTTCCGGGACTAGCGGGGGCCTTAGCCTGTCGGAGACCCAGTACTTC. Amino acid sequence: CASGSGTSGGLSLSETQYF.